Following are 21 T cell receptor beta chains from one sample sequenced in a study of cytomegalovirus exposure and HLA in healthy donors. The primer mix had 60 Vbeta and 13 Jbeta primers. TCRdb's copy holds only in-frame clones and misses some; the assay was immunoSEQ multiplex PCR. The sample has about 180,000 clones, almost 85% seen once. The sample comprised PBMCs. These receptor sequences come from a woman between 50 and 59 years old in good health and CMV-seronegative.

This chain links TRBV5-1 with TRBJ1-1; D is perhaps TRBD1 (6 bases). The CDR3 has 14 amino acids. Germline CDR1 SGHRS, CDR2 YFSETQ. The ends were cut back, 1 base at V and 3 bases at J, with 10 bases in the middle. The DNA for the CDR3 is TGCGCCAGCAGCTTGTTGGGGGCAGACACTGAAGCTTTCTTT. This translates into CASSLLGADTEAFF.

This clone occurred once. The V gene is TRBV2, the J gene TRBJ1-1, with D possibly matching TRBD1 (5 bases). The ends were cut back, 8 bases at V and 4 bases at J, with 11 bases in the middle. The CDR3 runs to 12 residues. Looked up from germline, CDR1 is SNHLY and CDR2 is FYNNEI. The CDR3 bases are TGTGCCAGCTTAGGGACTTTCACTGAAGCTTTCTTT. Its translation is CASLGTFTEAFF. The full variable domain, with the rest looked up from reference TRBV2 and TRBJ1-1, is EPEVTQTPSHQVTQMGQEVILRCVPISNHLYFYWYRQILGQKVEFLVSFYNNEISEKSEIFDDQFSVERPDGSNFTLKIRSTKLEDSAMYFCASLGTFTEAFFGQGTRLTVV.

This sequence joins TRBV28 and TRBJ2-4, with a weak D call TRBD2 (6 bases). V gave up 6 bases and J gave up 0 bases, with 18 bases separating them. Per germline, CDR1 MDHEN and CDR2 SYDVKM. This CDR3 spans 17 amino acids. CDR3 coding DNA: TGTGCCAGCAGGCCCCCAGGAGGGGAACTAGCCAAAAACATTCAGTACTTC. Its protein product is CASRPPGGELAKNIQYF.

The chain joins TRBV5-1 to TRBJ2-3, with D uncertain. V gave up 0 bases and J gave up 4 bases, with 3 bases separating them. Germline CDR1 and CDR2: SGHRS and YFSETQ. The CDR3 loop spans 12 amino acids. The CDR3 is CASSLGADTQYF. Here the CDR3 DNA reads TGCGCCAGCAGCTTGGGAGCAGATACGCAGTATTTT.

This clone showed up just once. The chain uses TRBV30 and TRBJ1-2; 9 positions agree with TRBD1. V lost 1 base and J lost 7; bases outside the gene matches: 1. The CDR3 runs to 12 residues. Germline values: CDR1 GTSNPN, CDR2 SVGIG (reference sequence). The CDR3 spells CAWSGDRAGYTF. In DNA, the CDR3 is TGTGCCTGGAGTGGGGACAGGGCTGGCTACACCTTC. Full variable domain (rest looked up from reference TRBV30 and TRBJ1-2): SQTIHQWPATLVQPVGSPLSLECTVEGTSNPNLYWYRQAAGRGLQLLFYSVGIGQISSEVPQNLSASRPQDRQFILSSKKLLLSDSGFYLCAWSGDRAGYTFGSGTRLTVV.

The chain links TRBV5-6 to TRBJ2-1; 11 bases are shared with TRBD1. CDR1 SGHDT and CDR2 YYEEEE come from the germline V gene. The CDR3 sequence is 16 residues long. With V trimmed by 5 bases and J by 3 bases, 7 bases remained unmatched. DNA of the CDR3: TGTGCCAGCAGTCAGGACAGGGGGCGGGACTACAATGAGCAGTTCTTC. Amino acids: CASSQDRGRDYNEQFF.

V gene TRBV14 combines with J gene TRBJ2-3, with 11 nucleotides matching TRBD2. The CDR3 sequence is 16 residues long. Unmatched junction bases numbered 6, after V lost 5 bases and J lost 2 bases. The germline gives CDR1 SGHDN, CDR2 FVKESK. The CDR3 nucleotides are TGTGCCAGCAGCTTACTACTAGCGGGGGTCACAGATACGCAGTATTTT. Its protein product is CASSLLLAGVTDTQYF.

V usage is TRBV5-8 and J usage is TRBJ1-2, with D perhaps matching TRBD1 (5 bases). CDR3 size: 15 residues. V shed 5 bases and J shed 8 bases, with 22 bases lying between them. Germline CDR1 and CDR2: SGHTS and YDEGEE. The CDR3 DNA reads TGTGCCAGCAGACGAGCCGGCGGGGCTGGGCGGGGCTACACCTTC. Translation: CASRRAGGAGRGYTF. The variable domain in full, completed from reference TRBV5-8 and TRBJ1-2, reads EAGVTQSPTHLIKTRGQQATLRCSPISGHTSVYWYQQALGLGLQFLLWYDEGEERNRGNFPPRFSGRQFPNYSSELNVNALELEDSALYLCASRRAGGAGRGYTFGSGTRLTVV.

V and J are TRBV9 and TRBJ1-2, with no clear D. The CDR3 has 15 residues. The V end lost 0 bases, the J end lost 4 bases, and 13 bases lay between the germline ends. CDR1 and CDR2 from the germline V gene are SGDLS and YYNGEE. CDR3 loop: CASSVEAGSFYGYTF. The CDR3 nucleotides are TGTGCCAGCAGCGTAGAGGCAGGCTCGTTCTATGGCTACACCTTC.

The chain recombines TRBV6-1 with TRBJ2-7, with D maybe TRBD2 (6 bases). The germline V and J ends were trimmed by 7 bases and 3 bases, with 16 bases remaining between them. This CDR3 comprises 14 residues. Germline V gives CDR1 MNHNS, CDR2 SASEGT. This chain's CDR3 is CASIPRYGGYEQYF. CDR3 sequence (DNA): TGTGCCAGCATCCCACGGTACGGGGGCTACGAGCAGTACTTC.

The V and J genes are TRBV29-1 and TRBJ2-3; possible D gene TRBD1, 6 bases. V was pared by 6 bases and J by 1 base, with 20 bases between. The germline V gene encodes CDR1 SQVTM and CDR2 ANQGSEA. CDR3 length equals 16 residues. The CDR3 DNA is TGCAGCGTAGGGATCACCGGGACATTCGGCACAGATACGCAGTATTTT. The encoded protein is CSVGITGTFGTDTQYF.

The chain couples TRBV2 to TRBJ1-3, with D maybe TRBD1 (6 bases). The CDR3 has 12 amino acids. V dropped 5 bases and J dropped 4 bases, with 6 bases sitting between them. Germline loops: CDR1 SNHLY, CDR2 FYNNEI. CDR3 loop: CASSQGGNTIYF. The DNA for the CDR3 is TGTGCCAGCAGTCAGGGGGGAAACACCATATATTTT.

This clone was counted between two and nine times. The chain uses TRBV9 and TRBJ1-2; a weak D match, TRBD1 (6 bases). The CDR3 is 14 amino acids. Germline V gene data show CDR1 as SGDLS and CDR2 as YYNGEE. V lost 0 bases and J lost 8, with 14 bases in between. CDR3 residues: CASSVAGGARGYTF. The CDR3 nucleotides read TGTGCCAGCAGCGTAGCGGGGGGGGCGAGGGGCTACACCTTC.

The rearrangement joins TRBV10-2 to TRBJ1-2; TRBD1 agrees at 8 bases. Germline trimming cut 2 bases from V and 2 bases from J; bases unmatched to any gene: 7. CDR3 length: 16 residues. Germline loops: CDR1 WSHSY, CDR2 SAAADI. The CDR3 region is CASSEVTGDSNYGYTF. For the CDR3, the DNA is TGCGCCAGCAGTGAGGTGACAGGGGACTCAAACTATGGCTACACCTTC.

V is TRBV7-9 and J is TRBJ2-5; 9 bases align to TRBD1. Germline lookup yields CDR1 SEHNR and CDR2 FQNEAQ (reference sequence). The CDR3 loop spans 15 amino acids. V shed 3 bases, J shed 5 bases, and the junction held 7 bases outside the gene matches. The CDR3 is CASSLIQGARETQYF. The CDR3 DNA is TGTGCCAGCAGCTTGATACAGGGGGCGCGGGAGACCCAGTACTTC.

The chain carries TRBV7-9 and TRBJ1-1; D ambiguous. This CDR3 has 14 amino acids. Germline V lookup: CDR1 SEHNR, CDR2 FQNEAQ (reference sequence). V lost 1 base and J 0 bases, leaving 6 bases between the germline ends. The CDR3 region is CASSLGAMNTEAFF. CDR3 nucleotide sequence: TGTGCCAGCAGCTTAGGGGCGATGAACACTGAAGCTTTCTTT.

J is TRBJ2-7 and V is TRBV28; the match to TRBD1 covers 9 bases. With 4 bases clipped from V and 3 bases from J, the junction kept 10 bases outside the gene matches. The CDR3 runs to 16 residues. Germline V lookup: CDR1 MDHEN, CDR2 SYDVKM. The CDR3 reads CASSSPADRGRYEQYF. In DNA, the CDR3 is TGTGCCAGCAGTTCCCCCGCGGACAGGGGCCGCTACGAGCAGTACTTC. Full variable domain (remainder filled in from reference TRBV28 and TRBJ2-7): DVKVTQSSRYLVKRTGEKVFLECVQDMDHENMFWYRQDPGLGLRLIYFSYDVKMKEKGDIPEGYSVSREKKERFSLILESASTNQTSMYLCASSSPADRGRYEQYFGPGTRLTVT.

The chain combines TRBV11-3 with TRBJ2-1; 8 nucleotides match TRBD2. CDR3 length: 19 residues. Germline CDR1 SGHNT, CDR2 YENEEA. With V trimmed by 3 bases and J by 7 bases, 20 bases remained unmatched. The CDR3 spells CASSLGSSGDYYQTNEQFF. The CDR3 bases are TGTGCCAGCAGCTTGGGTAGTAGCGGGGACTACTACCAGACAAATGAGCAGTTCTTC.

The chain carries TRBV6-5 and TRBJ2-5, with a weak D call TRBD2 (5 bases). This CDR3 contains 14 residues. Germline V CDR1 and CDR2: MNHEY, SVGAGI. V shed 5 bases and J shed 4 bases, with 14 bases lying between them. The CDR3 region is CASSRVSGPETQYF. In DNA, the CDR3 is TGTGCCAGCAGTCGGGTCAGCGGACCAGAGACCCAGTACTTC.

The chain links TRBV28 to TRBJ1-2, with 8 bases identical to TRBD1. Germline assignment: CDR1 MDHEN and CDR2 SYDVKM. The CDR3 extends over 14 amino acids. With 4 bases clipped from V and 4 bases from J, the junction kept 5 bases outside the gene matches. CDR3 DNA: TGTGCCAGCAGTTCGCCGGGACAGGTCTATGGCTACACCTTC. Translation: CASSSPGQVYGYTF.

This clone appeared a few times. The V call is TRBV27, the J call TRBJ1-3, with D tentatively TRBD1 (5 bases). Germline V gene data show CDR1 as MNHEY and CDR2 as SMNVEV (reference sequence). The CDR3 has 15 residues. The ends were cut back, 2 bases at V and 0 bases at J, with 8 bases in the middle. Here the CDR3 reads CASSLRGDSGNTIYF. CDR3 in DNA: TGTGCCAGCAGTTTAAGGGGCGACTCTGGAAACACCATATATTTT.